Here is one T cell receptor (beta chain) with its context. The data derive from a study of cytomegalovirus exposure and HLA in healthy donors. On the study more broadly: Among roughly 180 million T cells, an earlier analysis found 117 million unique TCR beta sequences.

In the PCR, 60 Vbeta and 13 Jbeta primers were used. Per the study methods: In a later analysis, 8.5 million to 14 million of 75 million to 90 million unique beta chains occurred in at least two donors. TCRdb's copy holds only in-frame clones and misses some; the assay was immunoSEQ multiplex PCR. The V and J calls and clone size are taken from that table; D and trimming were inferred from the DNA. Of 190,000 or so clones listed, roughly four fifths are singletons. The ends were cut back, 5 bases at V and 6 bases at J, with 11 bases in the middle. The CDR3 runs to 14 residues. Germline CDR1 and CDR2: SGHTA and FQGNSA.

The receptor was derived from a man aged 45-65 years in good health and CMV-seronegative. The gene calls are TRBV7-2 and TRBJ2-6; D is perhaps TRBD2 (6 bases). The material sequenced was PBMCs. As DNA, the CDR3 is TGTGCCAGCAGCCCCAGACTAGTGGCCAACGTCCTGACTTTC. Its protein is CASSPRLVANVLTF.